These 27 T cell receptor beta chains were all obtained from the same sample, sequenced in a study of cytomegalovirus exposure and HLA in healthy donors. Primers included in the PCR were 60 Vbeta and 13 Jbeta primers. Using immunoSEQ multiplex PCR, the repertoire was profiled, and TCRdb retains in-frame clones only, with some absent. This sample has some 150,000 clones, with roughly 83% found just once. Sequenced input: PBMCs. Every receptor here comes from a man in his forties in good health and CMV-seronegative.

The chain joins TRBV4-1 to TRBJ2-1; TRBD2 matches 8 bases. V lost 4 bases, J lost 4 bases, and 9 bases stayed unmatched. This CDR3 has 16 amino acids. Germline CDR1 MGHRA, CDR2 YSYEKL. The CDR3 sequence is CASSPTAAGDYNEQFF. The CDR3 nucleotides are TGCGCCAGCAGCCCGACGGCAGCGGGAGATTACAATGAGCAGTTCTTC.

The chain employs TRBV28 and TRBJ2-5; the match to TRBD2 covers 11 bases. J gave up 4 bases and V 5 bases, and 3 bases lay outside the gene matches. The CDR3 runs to 14 residues. Germline V gives CDR1 MDHEN, CDR2 SYDVKM. The CDR3 DNA reads TGTGCCAGCAGTAGACTAGCGGGGAGAGAGACCCAGTACTTC. This translates into CASSRLAGRETQYF.

The V and J genes are TRBV7-9 and TRBJ1-5, with 7 bases lining up with TRBD1. Looked up from germline, CDR1 is SEHNR and CDR2 is FQNEAQ (reference sequence). J was trimmed by 0 bases and V by 4 bases; bases with no gene match: 9. The CDR3 has 17 amino acids. Here the CDR3 reads CASSSSTGSYSNQPQHF. The CDR3 coding sequence is TGTGCCAGCAGCTCATCGACAGGGAGTTATAGCAATCAGCCCCAGCATTTT.

This clone was observed once. The rearrangement joins TRBV5-4 to TRBJ1-5; 7 bases match TRBD1. The V gene's germline CDR1 is SGHNT and CDR2 YYREEE (reference sequence). The CDR3 is made up of 17 amino acids. After removal of 0 bases from V and 1 base from J, the junction contained 7 bases not matched to a gene. This chain's CDR3 is CASSLDPGGTSNQPQHF. The CDR3 nucleotides are TGTGCCAGCAGCTTGGATCCAGGGGGAACAAGCAATCAGCCCCAGCATTTT.

The chain couples TRBV10-3 to TRBJ1-1; 7 nucleotides align to TRBD1. Germline lookup yields CDR1 ENHRY and CDR2 SYGVKD. CDR3 size: 14 residues. V lost 6 bases to trimming and J lost 5 bases; unmatched junction nucleotides: 9. The CDR3 reads CAIRWTGWSTEAFF. In DNA, the CDR3 is TGTGCCATCAGATGGACAGGCTGGTCAACTGAAGCTTTCTTT.

This chain links TRBV4-3 with TRBJ2-4; D is possibly TRBD2 (5 bases). This CDR3 contains 13 residues. V was trimmed by 1 base and J by 8 bases, leaving 9 bases between them. Germline values: CDR1 LGHNA, CDR2 YSLEER. CDR3 in DNA: TGCGCCAGCAGCCAAGTCCTCGGGGACATTCAGTACTTC. It encodes CASSQVLGDIQYF.

The J gene is TRBJ2-7, the V gene TRBV30, with 9 bases matching TRBD2. Germline assignment: CDR1 GTSNPN and CDR2 SVGIG (reference sequence). This CDR3 has 18 amino acids. The junction had 17 bases not matched to a gene; V was cut back by 2 bases and J by 3 bases. The CDR3 reads CAWSPNLSPSGRIYEQYF. The CDR3 region has the DNA TGTGCCTGGAGTCCTAACCTCTCCCCGAGCGGGAGGATCTACGAGCAGTACTTC. Full variable domain (remainder filled in from reference TRBV30 and TRBJ2-7): SQTIHQWPATLVQPVGSPLSLECTVEGTSNPNLYWYRQAAGRGLQLLFYSVGIGQISSEVPQNLSASRPQDRQFILSSKKLLLSDSGFYLCAWSPNLSPSGRIYEQYFGPGTRLTVT.

V usage is TRBV15 and J usage is TRBJ2-3; possibly TRBD2 for D (6 bases). Germline-derived CDR1 and CDR2 are LNHNV and YYDKDF (reference sequence). V was pared by 1 base and J by 4 bases, with 15 bases between. The CDR3 has 16 residues. CDR3 sequence: CATSRAPTGDPDTQYF. DNA for the CDR3: TGTGCCACCAGCAGAGCCCCCACGGGGGATCCAGATACGCAGTATTTT.

The chain employs TRBV6-4 and TRBJ2-7; TRBD2 matches at 7 bases. Germline V CDR1 and CDR2: MRHNA, SNTAGT. V dropped 2 bases and J dropped 3; count of bases not matched to a gene: 10. The CDR3 spans 16 residues. CDR3 loop: CASSDLPTSRYYEQYF. CDR3 sequence (DNA): TGTGCCAGCAGTGACCTGCCGACTAGCAGGTACTACGAGCAGTACTTC.

V is TRBV6-4 and J is TRBJ2-1; D is perhaps TRBD1 (6 bases). The CDR3 spans 13 residues. Germline CDR1 and CDR2: MRHNA and SNTAGT. The V gene lost 5 bases and the J gene lost 9 bases, with 14 bases spanning the gap. In DNA form, the CDR3 reads TGTGCCAGCAGTCCTGGACAGATTACTGAGCAGTTCTTC. Translation: CASSPGQITEQFF.

CDR3 residues: CASSRTGGGMNTEAFF. The CDR3 DNA reads as TGTGCCAGCAGCCGGACAGGGGGCGGGATGAACACTGAAGCTTTCTTT. V and J are TRBV7-6 and TRBJ1-1; 11 positions match TRBD1. From germline, CDR1 is SGHVS and CDR2 FNYEAQ. The V and J ends lost 5 bases and 0 bases, in that order; junction bases with no gene match: 5. This CDR3 comprises 16 residues.

The genes are TRBV9 and TRBJ2-3, with 13 positions matching TRBD2. Germline lookup yields CDR1 SGDLS and CDR2 YYNGEE. The CDR3 has 16 amino acids. V lost 3 bases, J lost 3 bases, and 4 bases stayed unmatched. CDR3 in amino acids: CASSATSGRKTDTQYF. The DNA for the CDR3 is TGTGCCAGCAGCGCGACTAGCGGGAGGAAAACAGATACGCAGTATTTT. Based on the CDR3 plus reference TRBV9 and TRBJ2-3, the full variable domain is DSGVTQTPKHLITATGQRVTLRCSPRSGDLSVYWYQQSLDQGLQFLIQYYNGEERAKGNILERFSAQQFPDLHSELNLSSLELGDSALYFCASSATSGRKTDTQYFGPGTRLTVL.

This chain's CDR3 is CASSPHYEQYF. CDR3 nucleotides: TGTGCCAGCAGCCCCCATTACGAGCAGTACTTC. The chain uses TRBV7-9 and TRBJ2-5, with D unclear. The J call may be faulty, since TRBJ2-7 better matches the DNA end. Germline CDR1 reads SEHNR; CDR2 reads FQNEAQ (reference sequence). The CDR3 is made up of 11 amino acids.

The rearrangement links TRBV7-2 to TRBJ2-1, with TRBD2 matching 7 bases. CDR3 size: 14 residues. CDR1 is SGHTA, CDR2 FQGNSA, per germline. Trimming at V came to 5 bases and at J to 6 bases, leaving 7 bases not matched to a gene. The CDR3 coding sequence is TGTGCCAGCAGCATGGGACTAATGGGCAATGAGCAGTTCTTC. It specifies CASSMGLMGNEQFF.

This clone turned up a few times. This sample includes further DNA sequences coding for the same CDR3. The V gene is TRBV28, the J gene TRBJ1-2; D call uncertain. CDR1 and CDR2 from the germline V gene are MDHEN and SYDVKM. This CDR3 is 11 amino acids long. Between the trimmed V and J ends, which lost 6 bases and 5 bases, there was a span of 7 bases. The CDR3 loop reads CASSGVYGYTF. The CDR3 DNA reads as TGTGCCAGCAGCGGGGTTTATGGCTACACCTTC.

This chain uses TRBV5-1 with TRBJ2-1, with D perhaps TRBD1 (6 bases). V dropped 4 bases and J dropped 2 bases, with 16 bases sitting between them. The CDR3 contains 16 residues. Germline V gene data show CDR1 as SGHRS and CDR2 as YFSETQ. The CDR3 loop is CASSPARGSTYNEQFF. As DNA, the CDR3 is TGCGCCAGCAGCCCAGCTAGGGGGAGCACCTACAATGAGCAGTTCTTC.

The sample holds a few counts of this clone. V and J are TRBV11-3 and TRBJ2-3; D is possibly TRBD2 (6 bases). Germline V CDR1 and CDR2: SGHNT, YENEEA. The CDR3 is made up of 15 amino acids. Trimming removed 5 bases from V and 0 bases from J, with 12 bases in between. In DNA form, the CDR3 reads TGTGCCAGCAGCGTTCTCGGGAGAAGCACAGATACGCAGTATTTT. It is translated as CASSVLGRSTDTQYF.

The V and J genes are TRBV5-1 and TRBJ2-7; 11 bases align to TRBD2. There are 13 residues in the CDR3. CDR1 is SGHRS and CDR2 is YFSETQ in the germline V gene. With V trimmed by 6 bases and J by 3 bases, 2 bases remained unmatched. The CDR3 sequence is CASTGTSGYEQYF. The CDR3 nucleotides read TGCGCCAGCACCGGGACTAGCGGCTACGAGCAGTACTTC.

The chain combines TRBV10-3 with TRBJ1-1; tentatively, D is TRBD1 (5 bases). Germline CDR1 and CDR2: ENHRY and SYGVKD. V lost 4 bases and J lost 11, with 14 bases in between. CDR3 length: 12 amino acids. The CDR3 DNA reads as TGTGCCATCAGTGGCGACATGTCAGGGGCTTTCTTT. Amino acids: CAISGDMSGAFF.

Of note for this clone: Other DNA sequences in this specimen translate into the identical CDR3. The chain employs TRBV11-2 and TRBJ2-1; D is uncertain. V was shortened by 1 base and J by 5 bases, with 6 bases between the two germline ends. CDR3 size: 13 residues. CDR1 and CDR2 (germline): SGHAT, FQNNGV. The CDR3 region has the DNA TGTGCCAGCAGCTTAGGACAAAACAATGAGCAGTTCTTC. Its translation is CASSLGQNNEQFF. Complete variable domain (other parts from reference TRBV11-2 and TRBJ2-1): EAGVAQSPRYKIIEKRQSVAFWCNPISGHATLYWYQQILGQGPKLLIQFQNNGVVDDSQLPKDRFSAERLKGVDSTLKIQPAKLEDSAVYLCASSLGQNNEQFFGPGTRLTVL.

The chain couples TRBV11-3 to TRBJ2-1; the D gene is possibly TRBD2 (5 bases). Trimming took 1 base from V and 4 from J, leaving 11 bases between them. Germline V gene sequence: CDR1 SGHNT, CDR2 YENEEA. This CDR3 is built from 15 residues. Here the CDR3 reads CASSLVTGSYNEQFF. The CDR3 coding sequence is TGTGCCAGCAGCTTAGTTACGGGAAGTTACAATGAGCAGTTCTTC.

V is TRBV27 and J is TRBJ1-4, with D unclear. The germline gives CDR1 MNHEY, CDR2 SMNVEV (reference sequence). This CDR3 spans 13 amino acids. Trimming took off 4 bases at V and 7 bases at J, with 10 bases between the two ends. DNA of the CDR3: TGTGCCAGCAGTTGGGTCGGCGGTGAAAAACTGTTTTTT. This codes for CASSWVGGEKLFF. The whole variable domain, remainder taken from reference TRBV27 and TRBJ1-4, is EAQVTQNPRYLITVTGKKLTVTCSQNMNHEYMSWYRQDPGLGLRQIYYSMNVEVTDKGDVPEGYKVSRKEKRNFPLILESPSPNQTSLYFCASSWVGGEKLFFGSGTQLSVL.

The chain employs TRBV5-1 and TRBJ2-1; 7 nucleotides line up with TRBD1. The CDR3 has 15 residues. The ends lost 4 bases at V and 6 bases at J; junction bases unmatched: 10. Germline-derived CDR1 and CDR2 are SGHRS and YFSETQ. The CDR3 reads CASSTGQAWGNEQFF. CDR3 coding DNA: TGCGCCAGCAGCACCGGACAGGCTTGGGGCAATGAGCAGTTCTTC.

This clone showed up just once. This chain links TRBV7-9 with TRBJ2-3, with 7 bases that match TRBD2. There are 15 residues in the CDR3. CDR1 and CDR2 from the germline V gene are SEHNR and FQNEAQ (reference sequence). The junction had 9 bases not matched to a gene; V was cut back by 6 bases and J by 3 bases. CDR3 loop: CASRVTGGSTDTQYF. The CDR3 DNA sequence: TGTGCCAGCAGAGTAACGGGAGGAAGTACAGATACGCAGTATTTT.

The chain uses TRBV2 and TRBJ1-2, with D possibly matching TRBD1 (6 bases). CDR3 length: 14 amino acids. Germline loops: CDR1 SNHLY, CDR2 FYNNEI. Trimming removed 7 bases from V and 2 bases from J, with 14 bases in between. The CDR3 region has the DNA TGTGCCAGCAATCGGGACATTCGAAACTATGGCTACACCTTC. This gives the protein CASNRDIRNYGYTF.

This clone was picked up a small number of times. The CDR3 protein is CASSDVVGGEKLFF. CDR3 coding DNA: TGTGCCAGCAGTGACGTGGTCGGGGGTGAAAAACTGTTTTTT. V gene TRBV6-1 combines with J gene TRBJ1-4; a possible D gene is TRBD1 (5 bases). V lost 3 bases and J lost 7, with 12 bases in between. The germline CDR1 and CDR2 sequences are MNHNS and SASEGT. The CDR3 extends over 14 amino acids.

This sequence joins TRBV4-3 and TRBJ2-2; 10 nucleotides align to TRBD2. The CDR3 runs to 16 residues. The V gene end was trimmed by 1 base and the J gene end by 5 bases; junction bases not matched to a gene: 4. Germline V CDR1 and CDR2: LGHNA, YSLEER. The CDR3 is CASSQALAGRTGELFF. CDR3 DNA: TGCGCCAGCAGCCAAGCACTAGCGGGAAGGACCGGGGAGCTGTTTTTT.